Listed here are 26 T cell receptor beta chains from one sample, sequenced in a study of blood T cell repertoires in COVID-19. Profiled with immunoSEQ multiplex PCR; TCRdb holds only in-frame clones, not every one. This sample carries 150,000 to 200,000 clones, about 87% of them seen once, and the ten largest clones take around 1.4%. What was sequenced was peripheral blood. Receptors were obtained from a woman between 50 and 59 years old with acute or convalescent COVID-19.

The chain uses TRBV29-1 and TRBJ1-2; TRBD1 agrees at 7 bases. This CDR3 has 13 residues. Germline V CDR1 and CDR2: SQVTM, ANQGSEA. J gave up 4 bases and V 7 bases, and 9 bases lay outside the gene matches. CDR3 in amino acids: CSGGDSGSYGYTF. CDR3 nucleotides: TGCAGCGGGGGGGACAGCGGATCCTATGGCTACACCTTC.

The V call is TRBV7-2, the J call TRBJ2-7; 13 positions agree with TRBD2. CDR1 is SGHTA, CDR2 FQGNSA, per germline. V lost 2 bases to trimming and J lost 1 base; unmatched junction nucleotides: 2. This CDR3 has 16 residues. In DNA form, the CDR3 reads TGTGCCAGCAGCTTAACACTAGCGGGAGGGTCCTACGAGCAGTACTTC. The encoded protein is CASSLTLAGGSYEQYF. The full variable domain, its missing parts supplied by reference TRBV7-2 and TRBJ2-7, is GAGVSQSPSNKVTEKGKDVELRCDPISGHTALYWYRQSLGQGLEFLIYFQGNSAPDKSGLPSDRFSAERTGGSVSTLTIQRTQQEDSAVYLCASSLTLAGGSYEQYFGPGTRLTVT.

The chain uses TRBV4-3 and TRBJ2-1, with 9 bases matching TRBD2. CDR3 size: 16 residues. V trimming: 4 bases; J trimming: 5 bases; junction bases outside the gene matches: 9. Germline V CDR1 and CDR2: LGHNA, YSLEER. The CDR3 DNA follows: TGCGCCAGCAGCCCATCCTTAGCGGGAGCAGACAATGAGCAGTTCTTC. Translation: CASSPSLAGADNEQFF.

V and J are TRBV19 and TRBJ2-3, with 10 nucleotides matching TRBD2. CDR3 length equals 15 residues. J was trimmed by 4 bases and V by 5 bases; bases with no gene match: 6. Germline V gene data show CDR1 as LNHDA and CDR2 as SQIVND (reference sequence). The CDR3 nucleotides read TGTGCCAGTAGTTCCTCTAGCGGGAGCGCAGATACGCAGTATTTT. It is translated as CASSSSSGSADTQYF.

The V gene is TRBV19, the J gene TRBJ1-1; TRBD1 matches 9 bases. The CDR3 has 13 amino acids. The V gene end was trimmed by 5 bases and the J gene end by 4 bases; junction bases not matched to a gene: 2. Germline lookup yields CDR1 LNHDA and CDR2 SQIVND (reference sequence). The CDR3 is CASSPTGGTEAFF. The DNA for the CDR3 is TGTGCCAGTAGTCCGACAGGGGGCACTGAAGCTTTCTTT.

CDR3 bases: TGTGCCAGCAGCTATATACCGGGACAGGGTACTGGAAACACCATATATTTT. Amino acids: CASSYIPGQGTGNTIYF. The chain carries TRBV7-9 and TRBJ1-3; 9 bases align to TRBD1. This CDR3 region has 17 residues. Germline assignment: CDR1 SEHNR and CDR2 FQNEAQ (reference sequence). The V and J ends lost 4 bases and 2 bases, in that order; junction bases with no gene match: 9.

The DNA for the CDR3 is TGTGCTAGTGGCACCGGGACATTCGCGGAGACCCAGTACTTC. It translates to CASGTGTFAETQYF. The chain couples TRBV12-5 to TRBJ2-5, with D perhaps TRBD1 (6 bases). This CDR3 comprises 14 residues. Germline V gives CDR1 LGHNT, CDR2 FRNRAP. V gave up 6 bases and J gave up 5 bases, with 16 bases separating them.

This chain uses TRBV11-3 with TRBJ2-7, with a possible D match to TRBD2 (6 bases). The CDR3 length is 12 residues. Trimming took 8 bases from V and 1 from J, leaving 9 bases between them. Germline loops: CDR1 SGHNT, CDR2 YENEEA. DNA of the CDR3: TGTGCCAGCCGGGGGTTTTCCTACGAGCAGTACTTC. This translates into CASRGFSYEQYF.

The chain is built from TRBV7-8 and TRBJ1-2; D not certain. The V gene's germline CDR1 is SGHVS and CDR2 FQNEAQ. Trimming stripped 5 bases from V and 8 bases from J, with 18 bases between. The CDR3 spans 14 residues. CDR3 protein: CASSQEGSPEGYTF. DNA for the CDR3: TGTGCCAGCAGCCAAGAGGGCTCCCCCGAAGGCTACACCTTC.

The chain joins TRBV14 to TRBJ1-6; D might be TRBD1 (6 bases). The CDR3 has 15 amino acids. Germline V gene lookup returns CDR1 SGHDN and CDR2 FVKESK. Trimming shortened V by 4 bases and J by 6 bases, and 13 bases separated the two germline ends. The CDR3 DNA reads TGTGCCAGCAGCCCCACAGGGAAAGTTAATTCACCCCTCCACTTT. Translating gives CASSPTGKVNSPLHF.

This clone has only one observation. The chain employs TRBV19 and TRBJ2-7, with 9 bases fitting TRBD1. The germline V gene has CDR1 LNHDA and CDR2 SQIVND (reference sequence). The V and J ends lost 4 bases and 6 bases, in that order; junction bases with no gene match: 7. The CDR3 runs to 14 residues. CDR3: CASSTTGGLREQYF. The DNA of the CDR3 is TGTGCCAGTAGTACGACAGGGGGACTACGCGAGCAGTACTTC.

A word on this clone: The sample carries other DNA sequences with the same CDR3. The chain couples TRBV7-3 to TRBJ1-2; 7 bases fit TRBD1. The V segment lost 5 bases and the J segment 8 bases; nucleotides outside the gene matches: 8. This CDR3 spans 13 amino acids. Germline V CDR1 and CDR2: SGHTA, FQGTGA. This chain's CDR3 is CASSAQQGDGYTF. The CDR3 DNA follows: TGTGCCAGCAGCGCCCAGCAGGGGGACGGCTACACCTTC.

The chain is built from TRBV4-1 and TRBJ1-5, with D hard to call. Per germline, CDR1 MGHRA and CDR2 YSYEKL. V dropped 1 base and J dropped 4 bases, with 8 bases sitting between them. The CDR3 is 14 amino acids. The CDR3 loop reads CASSQAGGNQPQHF. Here the CDR3 DNA reads TGCGCCAGCAGCCAAGCGGGTGGGAATCAGCCCCAGCATTTT.

V gene TRBV27 combines with J gene TRBJ1-2, with 8 bases aligning to TRBD1. The CDR3 spans 13 residues. Germline-derived CDR1 and CDR2 are MNHEY and SMNVEV (reference sequence). V shed 5 bases, J shed 4 bases, and the junction held 3 bases outside the gene matches. For the CDR3, the DNA is TGTGCCAGCAGTGGACAGGGAACCTATGGCTACACCTTC. Its protein is CASSGQGTYGYTF.

This chain connects TRBV7-3 to TRBJ2-3; TRBD1 agrees at 7 bases. Germline loops: CDR1 SGHTA, CDR2 FQGTGA. Unmatched junction bases numbered 5, after V lost 5 bases and J lost 0 bases. The CDR3 has 15 amino acids. This CDR3 reads CASSAQGSSTDTQYF. CDR3 DNA: TGTGCCAGCAGCGCACAGGGGTCTAGCACAGATACGCAGTATTTT. The whole variable domain, filled in from reference TRBV7-3 and TRBJ2-3, reads GAGVSQTPSNKVTEKGKYVELRCDPISGHTALYWYRQSLGQGPEFLIYFQGTGAADDSGLPNDRFFAVRPEGSVSTLKIQRTERGDSAVYLCASSAQGSSTDTQYFGPGTRLTVL.

V and J are TRBV6-5 and TRBJ1-2, with 7 bases identical to TRBD1. Trimming took 7 bases from V and 2 from J; bases not matched to a gene: 7. The length of the CDR3 is 14 residues. Germline CDR1 reads MNHEY; CDR2 reads SVGAGI. Written as DNA, the CDR3 is TGTGCCAGCAACAGGGGCGGTGGAAACTATGGCTACACCTTC. Translating it yields CASNRGGGNYGYTF.

The rearrangement links TRBV6-5 to TRBJ2-7, with 7 bases identical to TRBD1. Germline V gene data show CDR1 as MNHEY and CDR2 as SVGAGI. The CDR3 has 13 amino acids. Trimming cost V 9 bases and J 0 bases; bases outside gene matches: 5. The CDR3 bases are TGTGCCAGTACCGGGACAGCCTCCTACGAGCAGTACTTC. Translating gives CASTGTASYEQYF.

The CDR3 DNA follows: TGTGCCAGCAGCTTACCCCCGACTAGCGGGGGGGCCGGGGAGCTGTTTTTT. It translates to CASSLPPTSGGAGELFF. The genes are TRBV7-6 and TRBJ2-2; 14 bases are shared with TRBD2. The CDR3 has 17 residues. V shed 2 bases and J 6 bases; nucleotides not matched to a gene: 5. Germline lookup yields CDR1 SGHVS and CDR2 FNYEAQ.

This chain's CDR3 is CASTEAGNTIYF. CDR3 coding DNA: TGTGCCAGCACAGAAGCTGGAAACACCATATATTTT. J is TRBJ1-3 and V is TRBV6-6; D gene uncertain. CDR3 length: 12 amino acids. Trimming took off 7 bases at V and 2 bases at J, with 6 bases between the two ends. Germline loops: CDR1 MNHNY, CDR2 SVGAGI (reference sequence).

The CDR3 here is CATSDLGSGGASYNEQFF. In DNA, the CDR3 is TGTGCCACCAGTGATTTGGGCAGCGGGGGGGCCTCCTACAATGAGCAGTTCTTC. J is TRBJ2-1 and V is TRBV24-1; 10 nucleotides align to TRBD2. V lost 0 bases and J lost 0; bases outside the gene matches: 4. From germline, CDR1 is KGHDR and CDR2 SFDVKD. The CDR3 spans 18 residues.

On this clone: The same CDR3 also results from other DNA sequences found in this sample. DNA of the CDR3: TGTGCCAGCAGCTTTTCGGGGGGGAACACCGGGGAGCTGTTTTTT. It is translated as CASSFSGGNTGELFF. The chain recombines TRBV11-3 with TRBJ2-2; 7 nucleotides line up with TRBD2. CDR1 and CDR2 (germline): SGHNT, YENEEA. With V trimmed by 3 bases and J by 1 base, 2 bases remained unmatched. The length of the CDR3 is 15 residues.

The chain recombines TRBV19 with TRBJ1-2; 9 nucleotides match TRBD1. Trimming cost V 7 bases and J 2 bases; bases outside gene matches: 5. CDR1 and CDR2 (germline): LNHDA, SQIVND (reference sequence). This CDR3 is 14 amino acids long. DNA of the CDR3: TGTGCCAGTATCCCGGGACAGGGAAACTATGGCTACACCTTC. Translating gives CASIPGQGNYGYTF. The whole variable domain, filled in from reference TRBV19 and TRBJ1-2, reads DGGITQSPKYLFRKEGQNVTLSCEQNLNHDAMYWYRQDPGQGLRLIYYSQIVNDFQKGDIAEGYSVSREKKESFPLTVTSAQKNPTAFYLCASIPGQGNYGYTFGSGTRLTVV.

V gene TRBV7-2 combines with J gene TRBJ2-5, with 8 bases identical to TRBD1. Germline values: CDR1 SGHTA, CDR2 FQGNSA. Trimming cost V 1 base and J 2 bases; bases outside gene matches: 3. CDR3 length: 15 residues. CDR3 protein: CASSLDGTGQETQYF. In DNA form, the CDR3 reads TGTGCCAGCAGCTTAGACGGGACAGGTCAAGAGACCCAGTACTTC.

This chain links TRBV25-1 with TRBJ1-1; TRBD1 agrees at 7 bases. Germline trimming cut 2 bases from V and 9 bases from J; bases unmatched to any gene: 6. The germline V gene encodes CDR1 MGHDK and CDR2 SYGVNS. This CDR3 comprises 13 residues. In DNA form, the CDR3 reads TGTGCCAGCAGTGAACGGCAGGGGGTAAAAGCTTTCTTT. Translation gives CASSERQGVKAFF.

This clone was picked up one time. V gene TRBV5-4 combines with J gene TRBJ2-3, with a tentative D call TRBD2 (5 bases). In germline, CDR1 is SGHNT, CDR2 YYREEE (reference sequence). The V end lost 4 bases, the J end lost 1 base, and 10 bases lay between the germline ends. The CDR3 is made up of 14 amino acids. The CDR3: CASSPGLGTDTQYF. In nucleotides, the CDR3 is TGTGCCAGCAGCCCAGGACTCGGCACAGATACGCAGTATTTT.

The CDR3 coding sequence is TGTGCCAGCAGTCCGCTTGGACAGGCCTATGGCTACACCTTC. Its translation: CASSPLGQAYGYTF. The gene calls are TRBV6-5 and TRBJ1-2; 7 bases line up with TRBD1. CDR1 and CDR2 from the germline V gene are MNHEY and SVGAGI. This CDR3 region has 14 residues. Trimming at V came to 5 bases and at J to 4 bases, leaving 7 bases not matched to a gene.